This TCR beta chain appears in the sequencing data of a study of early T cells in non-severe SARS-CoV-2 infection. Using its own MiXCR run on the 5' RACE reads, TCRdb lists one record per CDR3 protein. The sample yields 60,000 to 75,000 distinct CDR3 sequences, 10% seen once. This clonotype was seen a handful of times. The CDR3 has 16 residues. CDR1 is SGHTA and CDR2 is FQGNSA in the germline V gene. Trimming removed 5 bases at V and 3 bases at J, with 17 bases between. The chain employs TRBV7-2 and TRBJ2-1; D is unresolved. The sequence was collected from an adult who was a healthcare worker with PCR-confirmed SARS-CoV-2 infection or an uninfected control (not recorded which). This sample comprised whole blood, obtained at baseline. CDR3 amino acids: CASSREHGRNYNEQFF. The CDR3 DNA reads TGTGCCAGCAGCCGTGAGCACGGACGGAACTACAATGAGCAGTTCTTC.